These 17 T cell receptor beta chains were all obtained from the same sample, sequenced in a study of blood T cell repertoires in COVID-19. Clones were sequenced by immunoSEQ multiplex PCR, and TCRdb holds only the in-frame ones, with some missing. The sample has 200,000 to 250,000 clones, 70% to 90% seen once. The sample was peripheral blood. Receptors originate from a woman aged 50 to 60 with acute or convalescent COVID-19.

The genes are TRBV30 and TRBJ1-1; 8 nucleotides line up with TRBD1. The CDR3 runs 14 residues. Trimming cost V 5 bases and J 4 bases; bases outside gene matches: 9. Germline loops: CDR1 GTSNPN, CDR2 SVGIG (reference sequence). The CDR3 loop is CAWSPGGLGTEAFF. The DNA for the CDR3 is TGTGCCTGGTCCCCAGGGGGCCTGGGCACTGAAGCTTTCTTT.

This chain connects TRBV9 to TRBJ2-5; 7 bases map to TRBD1. Trimming removed 2 bases from V and 5 bases from J; junction bases left unmatched: 9. Germline values: CDR1 SGDLS, CDR2 YYNGEE. The CDR3 spans 15 residues. CDR3 sequence (DNA): TGTGCCAGCAGCGTCTACGGGACAGATATGGAGACCCAGTACTTC. Amino acid sequence: CASSVYGTDMETQYF.

V and J are TRBV3-1 (or the pseudogene TRBV3-2) and TRBJ2-7; D gene uncertain. The V gene lost 3 bases and the J gene lost 5 bases, with 11 bases spanning the gap. CDR1 and CDR2 (germline): LGHDT, YNNKEL (reference sequence). The CDR3 totals 13 residues. In nucleotides, the CDR3 is TGTGCCAGCAGCCAGGGCCAAGGCCACGAGCAGTACTTC. Amino acids: CASSQGQGHEQYF.

The chain combines TRBV3-1 (or the pseudogene TRBV3-2) with TRBJ1-1; D remains unclear. This CDR3 comprises 14 residues. Germline lookup yields CDR1 LGHDT and CDR2 YNNKEL (reference sequence). V was cut by 4 bases and J by 7 bases, with 16 bases left in between. CDR3 sequence: CASSLDRRRGEAFF. Here the CDR3 DNA reads TGTGCCAGCAGCCTTGATAGGCGACGGGGTGAAGCTTTCTTT.

The J gene is TRBJ2-1, the V gene TRBV2; the match to TRBD1 covers 10 bases. V lost 5 bases to trimming and J lost 9 bases; unmatched junction nucleotides: 10. In germline, CDR1 is SNHLY, CDR2 FYNNEI. The CDR3 loop spans 15 amino acids. The CDR3 loop reads CASSIDRGRYGEQFF. CDR3 coding DNA: TGTGCCAGCAGTATAGACAGGGGGCGATATGGTGAGCAGTTCTTC.

The V gene is TRBV30, the J gene TRBJ2-5; 7 positions match TRBD1. Losses at the gene ends were 3 bases for V and 4 bases for J; bases not matched to a gene: 5. The length of the CDR3 is 13 residues. Germline V gives CDR1 GTSNPN, CDR2 SVGIG (reference sequence). The CDR3 protein is CAWRTTGAETQYF. CDR3 nucleotides: TGTGCCTGGAGGACAACAGGGGCAGAGACCCAGTACTTC.

The chain employs TRBV24-1 and TRBJ2-2; 7 nucleotides line up with TRBD1. J was trimmed by 3 bases and V by 9 bases; bases with no gene match: 6. CDR3 length equals 14 residues. Germline CDR1 is KGHDR and CDR2 is SFDVKD. CDR3 protein: CATARGTDTGELFF. As DNA, the CDR3 is TGTGCCACCGCGCGAGGGACAGACACCGGGGAGCTGTTTTTT.

The rearrangement joins TRBV10-2 to TRBJ2-3, with 8 bases fitting TRBD1. Losses at the gene ends were 6 bases for V and 3 bases for J; bases not matched to a gene: 5. The CDR3 contains 14 residues. CDR1 and CDR2 (germline): WSHSY, SAAADI. DNA for the CDR3: TGCGCCAGCAGAGGGACAGGTAGAACAGATACGCAGTATTTT. Translated: CASRGTGRTDTQYF.

This clone has only one observation. The chain carries TRBV7-2 and TRBJ2-2; D might be TRBD2 (6 bases). The CDR3 spans 14 residues. The germline V gene encodes CDR1 SGHTA and CDR2 FQGNSA. V was cut by 1 base and J by 5 bases, with 8 bases left in between. The chain's CDR3 is CASSLGGVTGELFF. In DNA, the CDR3 is TGTGCCAGCAGCTTAGGGGGGGTTACCGGGGAGCTGTTTTTT.

The chain uses TRBV25-1 and TRBJ1-1; no clear D gene. Germline assignment: CDR1 MGHDK and CDR2 SYGVNS. The CDR3 has 12 amino acids. Trimming cost V 4 bases and J 3 bases, with 6 bases left between them. The CDR3 DNA reads TGTGCCAGCAGTGTCTATGACACTGAAGCTTTCTTT. Its translation: CASSVYDTEAFF.

This chain connects TRBV9 to TRBJ1-2; 11 bases align to TRBD1. Unmatched junction bases numbered 6, after V lost 0 bases and J lost 2 bases. CDR3 size: 17 residues. The germline CDR1 and CDR2 sequences are SGDLS and YYNGEE. The CDR3 reads CASSVASGTGGNYGYTF. The CDR3 DNA reads TGTGCCAGCAGCGTAGCTTCTGGGACAGGGGGGAACTATGGCTACACCTTC.

The chain links TRBV7-2 to TRBJ2-7; the match to TRBD2 covers 8 bases. V lost 2 bases and J lost 3; bases outside the gene matches: 3. The CDR3 loop spans 14 amino acids. Germline lookup yields CDR1 SGHTA and CDR2 FQGNSA. Written as DNA, the CDR3 is TGTGCCAGCAGCTTACAAGCGGGAGACTACGAGCAGTACTTC. It codes for CASSLQAGDYEQYF.

The chain has TRBV6-2 or TRBV6-3 and TRBJ1-2; TRBD1 aligns across 8 bases. Germline loops: CDR1 MNHEY, CDR2 SVGEGT. This CDR3 region has 16 residues. J was trimmed by 2 bases and V by 0 bases; bases with no gene match: 5. The CDR3, as DNA: TGTGCCAGCAGTTACTCGTTGGCAGGGGGCAACTATGGCTACACCTTC. Amino acids: CASSYSLAGGNYGYTF.

This clone was counted a few times. The genes are TRBV19 and TRBJ2-1; 7 nucleotides agree with TRBD2. There are 15 residues in the CDR3. Germline V lookup: CDR1 LNHDA, CDR2 SQIVND (reference sequence). Unmatched junction bases numbered 15, after V lost 8 bases and J lost 8 bases. As DNA, the CDR3 is TGTGCCAGTTCCCGGGGAGGGTCAAGTTTCTATGAGCAGTTCTTC. Its protein product is CASSRGGSSFYEQFF. The whole variable domain, remainder taken from reference TRBV19 and TRBJ2-1, is DGGITQSPKYLFRKEGQNVTLSCEQNLNHDAMYWYRQDPGQGLRLIYYSQIVNDFQKGDIAEGYSVSREKKESFPLTVTSAQKNPTAFYLCASSRGGSSFYEQFFGPGTRLTVL.

V and J are TRBV5-6 and TRBJ2-7; weak D call: TRBD2 (5 bases). There are 14 residues in the CDR3. Germline V gene sequence: CDR1 SGHDT, CDR2 YYEEEE. Trimming shortened V by 3 bases and J by 2 bases, and 12 bases separated the two germline ends. For the CDR3, the DNA is TGTGCCAGCAGCTATGGTACTAGAGCCTACGAGCAGTACTTC. Encoded protein: CASSYGTRAYEQYF.

This chain uses TRBV6-5 with TRBJ2-7; D is perhaps TRBD1 (6 bases). V was pared by 8 bases and J by 0 bases, with 11 bases between. This CDR3 has 13 amino acids. Germline CDR1 and CDR2: MNHEY and SVGAGI. CDR3 loop: CASSRGISYEQYF. CDR3 DNA sequence: TGTGCCAGCTCCAGGGGCATCTCCTACGAGCAGTACTTC.

This chain joins TRBV11-2 and TRBJ2-1, with unresolved D. The V gene's germline CDR1 is SGHAT and CDR2 FQNNGV. Trimming took 6 bases from V and 5 from J, leaving 14 bases between them. The CDR3 sequence is 14 residues long. The CDR3 DNA follows: TGTGCCAGCAGTAAAACCGGAGCCCACAATGAGCAGTTCTTC. The encoded protein is CASSKTGAHNEQFF.